This paragraph reports one T cell receptor (beta chain). The data were obtained in a study of radiotherapy plus CTLA-4 blockade in lung cancer. Sequencing used immunoSEQ multiplex PCR; TCRdb keeps in-frame clones, though not all of them. The sample consists of roughly 71,000 clones, around four fifths of them appearing once. Trimming cost V 4 bases and J 0 bases, with 10 bases left between them. CDR1 is SGHKS and CDR2 is YYEKEE in the germline V gene (reference sequence). CDR3 length: 14 residues. This material consisted of peripheral blood, taken from a patient treated with radiotherapy plus ipilimumab. This clonotype was sampled from a human donor with non-small cell lung cancer who had a complete response to radiotherapy plus ipilimumab. The chain uses TRBV5-5 and TRBJ1-1; D ambiguous. In nucleotides, the CDR3 is TGTGCCAGCAGCACGGGCCCAATGAACACTGAAGCTTTCTTT. Translating gives CASSTGPMNTEAFF. Looking up the rest from reference TRBV5-5 and TRBJ1-1 gives the full variable domain: DAGVTQSPTHLIKTRGQQVTLRCSPISGHKSVSWYQQVLGQGPQFIFQYYEKEERGRGNFPDRFSARQFPNYSSELNVNALLLGDSALYLCASSTGPMNTEAFFGQGTRLTVV.